The following is a TCR beta chain sequence with its context. No antigen is known for it. The record originates from a study of chemoradiotherapy in HPV16-positive cancers. Whole-study context: A couple of HPV16-positive patients' cells yielded candidate HPV-specific clones and common motifs. Broader study findings: Better recurrence-free survival went with HPV-responsive T-cell expansion in HPV16-positive patients. Non-HPV-specific T cells did not expand in tumors during treatment, whereas candidate HPV-specific clones and E7-related motifs did. Functional assays defining HPV-specific T cells used only a couple of HPV16-positive patients.

TCRdb's copy holds only in-frame clones and misses some; the assay was immunoSEQ multiplex PCR. The sample yields fewer than 20,000 clones, 85% to 95% seen once. Sequenced here: blood, sampled from a patient who underwent chemoradiotherapy. The clonotype comes from a human donor with HPV-associated anogenital cancer.

CDR3 nucleotide sequence: TGCGCCAGCAGCCCCGAAGGGGCATTGAATGAAAAACTGTTTTTT. Translating gives CASSPEGALNEKLFF. V is TRBV5-1 and J is TRBJ1-4, with D perhaps matching TRBD1 (5 bases). This CDR3 has 15 amino acids. Germline V gene lookup returns CDR1 SGHRS and CDR2 YFSETQ. V was clipped by 4 bases and J by 5 bases, with 15 bases between them.